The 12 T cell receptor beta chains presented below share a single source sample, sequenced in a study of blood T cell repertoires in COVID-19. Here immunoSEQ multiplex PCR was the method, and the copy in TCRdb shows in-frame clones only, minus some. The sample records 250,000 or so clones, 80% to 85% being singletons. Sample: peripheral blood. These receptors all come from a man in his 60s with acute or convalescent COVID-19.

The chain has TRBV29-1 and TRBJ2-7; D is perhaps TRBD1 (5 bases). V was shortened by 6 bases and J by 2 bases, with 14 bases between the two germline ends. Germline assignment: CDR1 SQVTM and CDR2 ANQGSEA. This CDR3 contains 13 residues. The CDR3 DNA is TGCAGCGTGCTCCTGGACACTACCTACGAGCAGTACTTC. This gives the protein CSVLLDTTYEQYF.

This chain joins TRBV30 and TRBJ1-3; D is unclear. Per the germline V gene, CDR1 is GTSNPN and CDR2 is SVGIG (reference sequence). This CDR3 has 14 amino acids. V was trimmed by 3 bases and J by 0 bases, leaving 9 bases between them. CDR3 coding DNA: TGTGCCTGGAGGTGGCAGGTCTCTGGAAACACCATATATTTT. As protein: CAWRWQVSGNTIYF.

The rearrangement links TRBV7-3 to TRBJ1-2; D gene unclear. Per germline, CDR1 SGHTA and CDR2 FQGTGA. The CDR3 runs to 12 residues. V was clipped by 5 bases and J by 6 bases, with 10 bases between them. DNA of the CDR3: TGTGCCAGCAGCCCAGGCGACGATGGCTACACCTTC. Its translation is CASSPGDDGYTF.

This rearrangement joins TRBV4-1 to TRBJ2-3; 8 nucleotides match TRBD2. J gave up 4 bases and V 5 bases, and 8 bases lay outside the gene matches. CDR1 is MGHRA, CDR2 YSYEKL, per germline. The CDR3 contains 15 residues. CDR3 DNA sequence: TGCGCCAGCAGCGTAAGCGGGAGCTCGCCAGATACGCAGTATTTT. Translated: CASSVSGSSPDTQYF.

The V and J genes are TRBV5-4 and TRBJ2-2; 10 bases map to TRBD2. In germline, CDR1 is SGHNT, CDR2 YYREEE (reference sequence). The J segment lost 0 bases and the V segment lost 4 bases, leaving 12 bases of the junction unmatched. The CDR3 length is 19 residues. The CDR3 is CASSGGSGGHTSNTGELFF. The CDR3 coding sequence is TGTGCCAGCAGCGGGGGTAGCGGGGGGCACACCTCGAACACCGGGGAGCTGTTTTTT.

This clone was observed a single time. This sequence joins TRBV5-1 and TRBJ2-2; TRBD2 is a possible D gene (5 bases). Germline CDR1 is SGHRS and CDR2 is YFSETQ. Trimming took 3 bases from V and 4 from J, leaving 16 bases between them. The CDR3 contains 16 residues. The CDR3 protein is CASSSSRGTFTGELFF. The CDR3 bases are TGCGCCAGCAGCTCATCACGGGGTACATTCACCGGGGAGCTGTTTTTT.

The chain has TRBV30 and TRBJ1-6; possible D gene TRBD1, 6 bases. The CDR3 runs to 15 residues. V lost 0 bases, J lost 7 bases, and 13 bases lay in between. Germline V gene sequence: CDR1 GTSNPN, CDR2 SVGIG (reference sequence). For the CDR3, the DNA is TGTGCCTGGAGTGTACCCAGGGGCTGGAATTCACCCCTCCACTTT. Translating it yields CAWSVPRGWNSPLHF.

The CDR3 coding sequence is TGTGCCTGGAACTACAGGGGGCCCCAGCATTTT. Protein product: CAWNYRGPQHF. The chain recombines TRBV30 with TRBJ1-5; 7 positions agree with TRBD1. The V gene's germline CDR1 is GTSNPN and CDR2 SVGIG (reference sequence). CDR3 length equals 11 residues. V was clipped by 4 bases and J by 9 bases; unmatched bases: 3.

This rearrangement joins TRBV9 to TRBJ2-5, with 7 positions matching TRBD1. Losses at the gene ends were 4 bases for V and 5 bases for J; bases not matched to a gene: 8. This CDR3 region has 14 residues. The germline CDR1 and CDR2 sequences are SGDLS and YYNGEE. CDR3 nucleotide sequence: TGTGCCAGCAGCCAGGGGGTGGCATTGGAGACCCAGTACTTC. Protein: CASSQGVALETQYF.

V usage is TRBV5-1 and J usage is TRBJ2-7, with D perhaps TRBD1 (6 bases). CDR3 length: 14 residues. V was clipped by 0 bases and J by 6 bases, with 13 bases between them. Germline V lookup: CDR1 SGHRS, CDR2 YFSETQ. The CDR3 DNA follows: TGCGCCAGCAGCTTGGCGCAGGGGCCCCTCGAGCAGTACTTC. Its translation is CASSLAQGPLEQYF.

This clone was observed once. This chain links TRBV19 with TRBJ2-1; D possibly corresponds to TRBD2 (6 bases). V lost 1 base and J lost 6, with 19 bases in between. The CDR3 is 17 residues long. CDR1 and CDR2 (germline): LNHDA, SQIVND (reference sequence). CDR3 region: CASSIVLPALAPNEQFF. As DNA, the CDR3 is TGTGCCAGTAGTATAGTTCTTCCGGCACTAGCTCCCAATGAGCAGTTCTTC.

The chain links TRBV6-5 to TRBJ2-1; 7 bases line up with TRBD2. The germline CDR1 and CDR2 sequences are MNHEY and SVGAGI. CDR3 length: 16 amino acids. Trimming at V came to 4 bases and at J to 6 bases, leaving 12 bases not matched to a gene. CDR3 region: CASSLRGGPHFNEQFF. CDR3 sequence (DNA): TGTGCCAGCAGTTTAAGGGGAGGGCCCCACTTCAATGAGCAGTTCTTC.